The clone carrying this T cell receptor beta chain was observed once. The data belong to a study of T cell responses to AZD1222 COVID-19 vaccine. Data came from immunoSEQ multiplex PCR; TCRdb stores just in-frame clones and leaves some out. Seen here are 150,000 to 190,000 clones, about nine tenths observed once, and the top ten hold approximately 1.8%. Germline V gives CDR1 MDHEN, CDR2 SYDVKM. The CDR3 consists of 19 residues. Trimming cost V 4 bases and J 0 bases; bases outside gene matches: 11. This material consisted of peripheral blood, taken on day 0 of AZD1222 vaccination. This TCR was sampled from an adult in good health. The rearrangement joins TRBV28 to TRBJ2-1, with TRBD2 matching 11 bases. This chain's CDR3 is CASSYRDMGLAASYNEQFF. The CDR3 DNA is TGTGCCAGCAGTTACCGGGACATGGGACTAGCGGCCTCCTACAATGAGCAGTTCTTC.